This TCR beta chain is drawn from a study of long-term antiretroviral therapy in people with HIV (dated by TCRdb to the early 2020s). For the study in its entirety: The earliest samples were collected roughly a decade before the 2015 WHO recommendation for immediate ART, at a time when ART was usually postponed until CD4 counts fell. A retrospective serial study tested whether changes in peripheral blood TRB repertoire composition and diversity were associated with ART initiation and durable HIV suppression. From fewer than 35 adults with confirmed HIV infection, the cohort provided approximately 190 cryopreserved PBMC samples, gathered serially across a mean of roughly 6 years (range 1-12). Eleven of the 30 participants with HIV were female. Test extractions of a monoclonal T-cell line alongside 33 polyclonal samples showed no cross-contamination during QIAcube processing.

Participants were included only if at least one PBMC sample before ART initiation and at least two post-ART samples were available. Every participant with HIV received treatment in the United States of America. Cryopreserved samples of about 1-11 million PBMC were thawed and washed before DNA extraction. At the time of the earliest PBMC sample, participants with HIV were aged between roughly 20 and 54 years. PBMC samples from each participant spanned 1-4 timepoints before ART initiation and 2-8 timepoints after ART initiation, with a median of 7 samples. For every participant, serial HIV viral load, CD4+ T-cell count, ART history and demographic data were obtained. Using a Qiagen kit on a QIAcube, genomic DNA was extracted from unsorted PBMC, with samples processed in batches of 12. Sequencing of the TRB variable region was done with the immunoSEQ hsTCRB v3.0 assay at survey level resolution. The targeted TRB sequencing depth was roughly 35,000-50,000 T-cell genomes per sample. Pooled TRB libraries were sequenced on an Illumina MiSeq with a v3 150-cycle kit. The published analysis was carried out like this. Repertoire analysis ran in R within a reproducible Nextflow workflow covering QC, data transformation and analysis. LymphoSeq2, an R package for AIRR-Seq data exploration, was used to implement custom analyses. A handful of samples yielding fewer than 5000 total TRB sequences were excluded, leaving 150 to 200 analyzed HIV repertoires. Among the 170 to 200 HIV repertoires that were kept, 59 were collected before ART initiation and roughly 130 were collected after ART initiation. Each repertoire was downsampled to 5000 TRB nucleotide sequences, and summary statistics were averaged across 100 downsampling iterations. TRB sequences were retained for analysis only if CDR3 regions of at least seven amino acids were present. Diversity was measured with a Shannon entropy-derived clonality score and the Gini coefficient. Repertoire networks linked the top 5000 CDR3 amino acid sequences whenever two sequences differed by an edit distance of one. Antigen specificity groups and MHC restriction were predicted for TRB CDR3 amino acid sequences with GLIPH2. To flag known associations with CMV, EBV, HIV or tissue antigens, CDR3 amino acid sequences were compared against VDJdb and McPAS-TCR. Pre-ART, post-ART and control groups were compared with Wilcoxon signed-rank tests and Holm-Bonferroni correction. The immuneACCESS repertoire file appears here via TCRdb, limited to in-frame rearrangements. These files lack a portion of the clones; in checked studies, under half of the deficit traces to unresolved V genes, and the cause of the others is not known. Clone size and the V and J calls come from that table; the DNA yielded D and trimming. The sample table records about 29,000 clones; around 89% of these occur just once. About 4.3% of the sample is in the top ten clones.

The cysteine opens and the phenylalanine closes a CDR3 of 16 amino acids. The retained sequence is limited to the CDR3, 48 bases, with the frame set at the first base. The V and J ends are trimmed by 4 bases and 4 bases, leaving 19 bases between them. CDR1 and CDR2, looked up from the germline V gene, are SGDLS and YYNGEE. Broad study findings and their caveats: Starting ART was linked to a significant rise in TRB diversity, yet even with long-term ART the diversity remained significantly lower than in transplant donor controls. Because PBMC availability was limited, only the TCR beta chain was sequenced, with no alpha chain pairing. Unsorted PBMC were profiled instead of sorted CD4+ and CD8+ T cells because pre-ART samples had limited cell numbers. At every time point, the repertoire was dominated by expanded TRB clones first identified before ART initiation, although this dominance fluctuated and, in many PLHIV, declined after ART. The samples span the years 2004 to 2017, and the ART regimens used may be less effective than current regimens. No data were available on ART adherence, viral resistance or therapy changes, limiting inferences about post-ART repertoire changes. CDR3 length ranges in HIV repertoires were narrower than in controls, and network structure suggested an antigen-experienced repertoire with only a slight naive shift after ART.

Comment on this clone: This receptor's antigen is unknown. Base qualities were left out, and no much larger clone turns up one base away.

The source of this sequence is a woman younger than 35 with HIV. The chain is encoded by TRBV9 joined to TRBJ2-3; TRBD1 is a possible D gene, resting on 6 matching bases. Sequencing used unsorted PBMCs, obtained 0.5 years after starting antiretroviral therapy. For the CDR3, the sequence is CASSPVVGARADTQYF. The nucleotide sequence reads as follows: TGTGCCAGCAGCCCAGTCGTGGGGGCGAGAGCAGATACGCAGTATTTT.